This T cell receptor beta chain was captured by sequencing in a study of regulatory T cells in long-lasting Graves disease. CDR1 and CDR2 (germline): SGHTS, YDEGEE. V gave up 4 bases and J gave up 0 bases; unmatched junction bases: 7. The CDR3 is 18 amino acids. Time point meaning: newly diagnosed GD, antithyroid drugs for less than 3 months. After RNA was extracted from PBMCs, the TCR library was made from it. Library construction for TCR beta used iRepertoire HTBI primers and Arm-PCR of CDR3 regions. MiXCR, run by TCRdb on the multiplex PCR reads, gives a single entry per CDR3 protein. The sample yields under 450,000 distinct CDR3 sequences, approximately 10% seen once. This clonotype was counted ten times or more. These data also formed part of another study, on T cells in Graves' hyperthyroidism and ophthalmopathy. This second study says: Patients counted as stable if ophthalmopathy did not develop within 18 months.

This chain joins TRBV5-8 and TRBJ2-6; TRBD1 agrees at 10 bases. The TCR originated in a woman between 18 and 29 years old with Graves disease. The material sequenced was peripheral blood mononuclear cells (PBMCs), taken at new diagnosis, from a patient treated with antithyroid drugs. The CDR3 protein is CASSPRQGASSGANVLTF. In DNA form, the CDR3 reads TGTGCCAGCAGCCCCCGACAGGGGGCTAGCTCTGGGGCCAACGTCCTGACTTTC.